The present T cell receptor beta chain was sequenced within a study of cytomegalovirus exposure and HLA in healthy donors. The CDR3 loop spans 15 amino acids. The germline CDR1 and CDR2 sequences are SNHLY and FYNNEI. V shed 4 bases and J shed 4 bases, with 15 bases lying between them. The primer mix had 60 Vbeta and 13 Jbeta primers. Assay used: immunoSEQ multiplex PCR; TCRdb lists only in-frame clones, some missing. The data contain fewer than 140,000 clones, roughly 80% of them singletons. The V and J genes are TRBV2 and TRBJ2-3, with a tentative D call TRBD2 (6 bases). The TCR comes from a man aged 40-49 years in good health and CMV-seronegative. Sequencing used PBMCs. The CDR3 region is CASSVTSLPPDTQYF. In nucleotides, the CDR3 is TGTGCCAGCAGTGTAACTAGCCTCCCCCCAGATACGCAGTATTTT.